This T cell receptor beta chain was sequenced in a study of cytomegalovirus exposure and HLA in healthy donors. Study information: Across a few hundred genotyped donors, more than 75% landed in the Caucasian-associated ancestry cluster. General observations from the study: Immune exposure information available was restricted to CMV serostatus.

V lost 4 bases and J lost 3; bases outside the gene matches: 10. This CDR3 is 18 amino acids long. Germline V CDR1 and CDR2: SGHNT, YENEEA. A remark on this clone: The antigen is unknown.

The study ran its PCR with 60 Vbeta and 13 Jbeta primers. The repertoire was sequenced with immunoSEQ multiplex PCR; TCRdb's copy has only in-frame clones and lacks some. This specimen shows 55,000 to 70,000 clones; the ten leading clones hold around 2.4%. The receptor was isolated from a female donor in good health and CMV-seropositive. V gene TRBV11-3 combines with J gene TRBJ2-2; 11 nucleotides match TRBD1. Material: PBMCs. The CDR3 DNA reads TGTGCCAGCAGCTCGGGACAGGGGGGCCGGATGCACACCGGGGAGCTGTTTTTT. This codes for CASSSGQGGRMHTGELFF.